This TCR beta chain was obtained from a study of T cell repertoires in cytomegalovirus infection. The J segment lost 2 bases and the V segment lost 3 bases, leaving 2 bases of the junction unmatched. This CDR3 comprises 14 residues. TCRdb ran MiXCR on the reads and lists one entry per CDR3 protein. The data contain about 280,000 distinct CDR3 sequences, less than 25% of them seen just once; the ten biggest clones take up roughly 20%. The table lists this clonotype with a few counts. Its target is not known. The receptor was isolated from a human donor in good health (CMV status not recorded). Some clones in this sample may be carry-over from other donors' samples. The chain carries TRBV12-3 or TRBV12-4 and TRBJ2-5, with 8 nucleotides matching TRBD1. This specimen was cultured PBMCs, taken from culture after CMV antigen stimulation. CDR3: CASSFRDRQETQYF. CDR3 bases: TGTGCCAGCAGTTTTCGGGACAGGCAAGAGACCCAGTACTTC.